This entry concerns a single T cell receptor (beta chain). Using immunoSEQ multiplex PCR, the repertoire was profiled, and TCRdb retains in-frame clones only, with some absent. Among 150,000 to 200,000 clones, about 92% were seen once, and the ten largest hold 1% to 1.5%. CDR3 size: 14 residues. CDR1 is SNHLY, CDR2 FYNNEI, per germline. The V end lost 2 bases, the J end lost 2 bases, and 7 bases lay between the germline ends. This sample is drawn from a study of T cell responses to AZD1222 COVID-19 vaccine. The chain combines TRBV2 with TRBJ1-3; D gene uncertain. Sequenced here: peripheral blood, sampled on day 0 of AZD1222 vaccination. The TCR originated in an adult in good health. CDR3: CASSELSAGNTIYF. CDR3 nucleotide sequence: TGTGCCAGCAGTGAATTGTCCGCTGGAAACACCATATATTTT.